These 3 T cell receptor beta chains share one sample of origin, sequenced in a study of blood T cell repertoires in COVID-19. Profiled with immunoSEQ multiplex PCR; TCRdb holds only in-frame clones, not every one. This table holds 94,000 or so clones, around 90% found once. Sequencing input: peripheral blood. All receptors come from an older woman with acute or convalescent COVID-19.

The V call is TRBV5-1, the J call TRBJ2-2; no firm D call. Germline V gene sequence: CDR1 SGHRS, CDR2 YFSETQ. Trimming took off 2 bases at V and 1 base at J, with 6 bases between the two ends. This CDR3 spans 14 amino acids. CDR3 sequence (DNA): TGCGCCAGCAGCTTCGACATGAACACCGGGGAGCTGTTTTTT. Its protein product is CASSFDMNTGELFF.

The chain employs TRBV24-1 and TRBJ2-5, with D maybe TRBD2 (7 bases). The CDR3 extends over 14 amino acids. Deletions cut 1 base from V and 4 bases from J, with 9 bases between. Germline CDR1 KGHDR, CDR2 SFDVKD. Written as DNA, the CDR3 is TGTGCCACCAGTGATTTTAGGGGGGGAGAGACCCAGTACTTC. This encodes CATSDFRGGETQYF.

The V call is TRBV5-6, the J call TRBJ2-1; TRBD2 might be the D (6 bases). Germline CDR1 is SGHDT and CDR2 is YYEEEE. The CDR3 has 15 amino acids. The V end lost 4 bases, the J end lost 3 bases, and 14 bases lay between the germline ends. The CDR3 DNA reads as TGTGCCAGCAGCGGAGGGTTTTCTCACTACAATGAGCAGTTCTTC. This sequence encodes CASSGGFSHYNEQFF. The entire variable domain, with the rest obtained from reference TRBV5-6 and TRBJ2-1, is as follows: DAGVTQSPTHLIKTRGQQVTLRCSPKSGHDTVSWYQQALGQGPQFIFQYYEEEERQRGNFPDRFSGHQFPNYSSELNVNALLLGDSALYLCASSGGFSHYNEQFFGPGTRLTVL.